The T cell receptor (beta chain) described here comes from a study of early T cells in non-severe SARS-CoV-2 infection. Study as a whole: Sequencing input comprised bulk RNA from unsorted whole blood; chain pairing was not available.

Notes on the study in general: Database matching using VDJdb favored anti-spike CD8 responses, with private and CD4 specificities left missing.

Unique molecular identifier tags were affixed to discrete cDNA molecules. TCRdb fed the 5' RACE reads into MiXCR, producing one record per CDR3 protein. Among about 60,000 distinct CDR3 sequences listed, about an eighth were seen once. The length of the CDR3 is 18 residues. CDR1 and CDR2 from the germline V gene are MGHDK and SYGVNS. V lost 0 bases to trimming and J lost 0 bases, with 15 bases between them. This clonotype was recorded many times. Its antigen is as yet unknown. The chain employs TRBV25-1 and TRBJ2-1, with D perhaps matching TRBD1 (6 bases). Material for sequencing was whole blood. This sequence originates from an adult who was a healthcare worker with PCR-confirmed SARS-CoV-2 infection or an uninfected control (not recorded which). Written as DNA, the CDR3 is TGTGCCAGCAGTGAATATTTGCAAAGGGGGAACTCCTACAATGAGCAGTTCTTC. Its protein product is CASSEYLQRGNSYNEQFF.